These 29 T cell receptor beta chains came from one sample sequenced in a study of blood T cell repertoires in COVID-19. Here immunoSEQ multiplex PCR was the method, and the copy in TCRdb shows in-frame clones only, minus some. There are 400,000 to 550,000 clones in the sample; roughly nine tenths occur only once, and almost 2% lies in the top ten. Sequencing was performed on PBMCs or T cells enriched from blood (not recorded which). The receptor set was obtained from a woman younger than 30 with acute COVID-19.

The CDR3 region is CASSPKIAGAVYEQYF. CDR3 coding DNA: TGTGCCAGCAGCCCGAAGATAGCGGGAGCCGTCTACGAGCAGTACTTC. V is TRBV9 and J is TRBJ2-7; 9 bases fit TRBD2. Germline values: CDR1 SGDLS, CDR2 YYNGEE. Trimming took 4 bases from V and 3 from J; bases not matched to a gene: 11. The CDR3 has 16 amino acids.

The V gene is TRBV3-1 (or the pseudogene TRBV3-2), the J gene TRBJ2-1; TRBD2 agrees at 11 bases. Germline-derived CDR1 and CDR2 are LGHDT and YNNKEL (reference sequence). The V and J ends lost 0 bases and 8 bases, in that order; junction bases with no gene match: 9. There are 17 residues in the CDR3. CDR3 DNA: TGTGCCAGCAGCCAAGAATTGCGGGGACTAGCGGCCGATGAGCAGTTCTTC. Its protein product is CASSQELRGLAADEQFF.

The CDR3 loop reads CASSRGIAGSYEQYF. The CDR3 DNA follows: TGTGCCAGCAGCCGAGGGATAGCGGGTTCCTACGAGCAGTACTTC. V is TRBV11-3 and J is TRBJ2-7; 7 bases match TRBD2. J gave up 1 base and V 5 bases, and 8 bases lay outside the gene matches. Germline CDR1 SGHNT, CDR2 YENEEA. The CDR3 spans 15 residues.

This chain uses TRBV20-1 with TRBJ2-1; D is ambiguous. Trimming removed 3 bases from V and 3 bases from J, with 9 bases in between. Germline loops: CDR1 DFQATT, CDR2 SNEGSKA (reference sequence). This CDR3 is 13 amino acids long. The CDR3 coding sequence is TGCAGTGCTAGTCCGACAAACTACAATGAGCAGTTCTTC. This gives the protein CSASPTNYNEQFF.

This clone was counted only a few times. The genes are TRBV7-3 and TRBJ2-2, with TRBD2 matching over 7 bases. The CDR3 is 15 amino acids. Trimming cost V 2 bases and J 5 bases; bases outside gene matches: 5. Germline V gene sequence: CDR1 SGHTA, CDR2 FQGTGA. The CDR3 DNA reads TGTGCCAGCAGCTTACAGCGGGGTTCGACCGGGGAGCTGTTTTTT. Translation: CASSLQRGSTGELFF.

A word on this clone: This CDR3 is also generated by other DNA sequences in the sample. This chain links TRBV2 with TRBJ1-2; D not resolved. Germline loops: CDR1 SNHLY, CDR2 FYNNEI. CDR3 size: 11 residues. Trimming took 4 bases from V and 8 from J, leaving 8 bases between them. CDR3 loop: CASSVEVGYTF. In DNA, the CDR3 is TGTGCCAGCAGTGTAGAGGTCGGCTACACCTTC.

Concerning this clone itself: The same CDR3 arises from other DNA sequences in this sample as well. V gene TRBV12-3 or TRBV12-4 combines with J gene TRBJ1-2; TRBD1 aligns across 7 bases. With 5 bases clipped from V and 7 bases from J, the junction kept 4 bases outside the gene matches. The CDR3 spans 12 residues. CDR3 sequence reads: CASSRQGSGYTF. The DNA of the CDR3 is TGTGCCAGCAGTCGACAGGGAAGTGGCTACACCTTC.

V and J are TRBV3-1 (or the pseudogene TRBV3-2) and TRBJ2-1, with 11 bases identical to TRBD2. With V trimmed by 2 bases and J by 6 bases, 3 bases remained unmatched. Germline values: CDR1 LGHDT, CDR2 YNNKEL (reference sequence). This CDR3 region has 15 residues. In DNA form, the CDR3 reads TGTGCCAGCAGCCAACCGGGACTAGCGGTCAATGAGCAGTTCTTC. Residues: CASSQPGLAVNEQFF.

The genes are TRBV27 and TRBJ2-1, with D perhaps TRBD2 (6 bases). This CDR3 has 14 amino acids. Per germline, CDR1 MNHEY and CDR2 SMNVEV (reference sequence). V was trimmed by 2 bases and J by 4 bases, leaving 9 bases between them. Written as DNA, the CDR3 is TGTGCCAGCAGTTTAAGGGACTTATACAATGAGCAGTTCTTC. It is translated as CASSLRDLYNEQFF.

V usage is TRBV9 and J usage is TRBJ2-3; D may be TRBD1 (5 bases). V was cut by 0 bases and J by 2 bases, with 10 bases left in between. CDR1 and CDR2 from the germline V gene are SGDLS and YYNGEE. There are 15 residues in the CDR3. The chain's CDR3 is CASSVEGRDTDTQYF. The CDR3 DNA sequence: TGTGCCAGCAGCGTAGAGGGCAGGGACACAGATACGCAGTATTTT. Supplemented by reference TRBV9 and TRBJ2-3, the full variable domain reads DSGVTQTPKHLITATGQRVTLRCSPRSGDLSVYWYQQSLDQGLQFLIQYYNGEERAKGNILERFSAQQFPDLHSELNLSSLELGDSALYFCASSVEGRDTDTQYFGPGTRLTVL.

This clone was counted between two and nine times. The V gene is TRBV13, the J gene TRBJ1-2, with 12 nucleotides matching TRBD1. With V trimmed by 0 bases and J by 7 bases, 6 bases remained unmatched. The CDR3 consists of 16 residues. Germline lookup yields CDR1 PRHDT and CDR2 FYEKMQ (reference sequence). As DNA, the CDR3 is TGTGCCAGCAGCTTAGGCCCGGGACAGGGGGCGCGTGGCTACACCTTC. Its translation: CASSLGPGQGARGYTF.

CDR3 nucleotides: TGTGCCAGTAGCTCAACGCCGGGACTTAAGGAGACCCAGTACTTC. Its protein product is CASSSTPGLKETQYF. The chain couples TRBV19 to TRBJ2-5, with TRBD2 as a possible D gene (6 bases). Germline assignment: CDR1 LNHDA and CDR2 SQIVND (reference sequence). The CDR3 is 15 amino acids. V lost 6 bases, J lost 5 bases, and 19 bases lay in between.

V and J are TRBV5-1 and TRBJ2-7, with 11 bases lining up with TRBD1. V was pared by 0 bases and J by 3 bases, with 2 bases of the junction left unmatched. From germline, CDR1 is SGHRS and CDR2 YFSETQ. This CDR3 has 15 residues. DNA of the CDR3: TGCGCCAGCAGCTTGGGGACAGGGGGCTACTACGAGCAGTACTTC. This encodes CASSLGTGGYYEQYF.

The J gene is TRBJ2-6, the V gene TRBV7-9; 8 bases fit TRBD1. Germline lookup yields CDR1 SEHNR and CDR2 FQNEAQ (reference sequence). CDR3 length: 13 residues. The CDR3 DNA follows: TGTGCTTTACAGGGGGATGGGGCCAACGTCCTGACTTTC. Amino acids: CALQGDGANVLTF.

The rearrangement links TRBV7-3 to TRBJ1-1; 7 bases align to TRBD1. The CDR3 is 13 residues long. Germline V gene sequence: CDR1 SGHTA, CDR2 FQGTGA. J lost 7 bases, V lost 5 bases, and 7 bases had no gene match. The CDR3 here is CASSTGTVGEAFF. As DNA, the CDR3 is TGTGCCAGCAGCACCGGGACAGTGGGTGAAGCTTTCTTT. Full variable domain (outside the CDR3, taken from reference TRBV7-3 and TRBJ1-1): GAGVSQTPSNKVTEKGKYVELRCDPISGHTALYWYRQSLGQGPEFLIYFQGTGAADDSGLPNDRFFAVRPEGSVSTLKIQRTERGDSAVYLCASSTGTVGEAFFGQGTRLTVV.

Here the CDR3 reads CASSFPSNGVNEQFF. For the CDR3, the DNA is TGTGCCAGCAGTTTCCCGTCCAACGGGGTCAATGAGCAGTTCTTC. The chain joins TRBV27 to TRBJ2-1, with D perhaps matching TRBD2 (5 bases). Germline CDR1 is MNHEY and CDR2 is SMNVEV (reference sequence). Between the trimmed V and J ends, which lost 3 bases and 6 bases, there was a span of 15 bases. This CDR3 has 15 amino acids.

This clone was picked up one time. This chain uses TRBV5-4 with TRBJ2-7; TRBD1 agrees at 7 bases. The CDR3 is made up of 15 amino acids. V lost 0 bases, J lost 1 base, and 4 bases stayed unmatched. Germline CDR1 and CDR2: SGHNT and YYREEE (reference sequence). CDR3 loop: CASSLEQGQSYEQYF. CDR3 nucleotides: TGTGCCAGCAGCTTGGAACAGGGGCAATCCTACGAGCAGTACTTC. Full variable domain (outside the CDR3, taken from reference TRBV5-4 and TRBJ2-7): ETGVTQSPTHLIKTRGQQVTLRCSSQSGHNTVSWYQQALGQGPQFIFQYYREEENGRGNFPPRFSGLQFPNYSSELNVNALELDDSALYLCASSLEQGQSYEQYFGPGTRLTVT.

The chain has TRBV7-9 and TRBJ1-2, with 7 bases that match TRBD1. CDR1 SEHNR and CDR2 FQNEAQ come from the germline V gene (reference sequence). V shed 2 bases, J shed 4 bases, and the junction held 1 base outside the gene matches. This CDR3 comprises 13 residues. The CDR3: CASSLTGAYGYTF. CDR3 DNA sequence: TGTGCCAGCAGCTTAACAGGGGCCTATGGCTACACCTTC. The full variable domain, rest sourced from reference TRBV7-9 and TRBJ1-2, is DTGVSQNPRHKITKRGQNVTFRCDPISEHNRLYWYRQTLGQGPEFLTYFQNEAQLEKSRLLSDRFSAERPKGSFSTLEIQRTEQGDSAMYLCASSLTGAYGYTFGSGTRLTVV.

CDR3 coding DNA: TGTGCCAGCAGTGGACAGGGCAATGAAAAACTGTTTTTT. Encoded protein: CASSGQGNEKLFF. The chain joins TRBV12-3 or TRBV12-4 to TRBJ1-4; 8 positions agree with TRBD1. CDR3 length equals 13 residues. The ends lost 5 bases at V and 5 bases at J; junction bases unmatched: 1.

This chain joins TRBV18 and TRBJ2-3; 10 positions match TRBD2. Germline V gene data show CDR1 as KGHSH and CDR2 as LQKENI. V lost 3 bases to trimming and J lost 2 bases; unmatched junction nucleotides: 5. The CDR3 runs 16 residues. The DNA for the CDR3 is TGTGCCAGCTCACCTCGCAGCGGGGGGGCCACAGATACGCAGTATTTT. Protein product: CASSPRSGGATDTQYF.

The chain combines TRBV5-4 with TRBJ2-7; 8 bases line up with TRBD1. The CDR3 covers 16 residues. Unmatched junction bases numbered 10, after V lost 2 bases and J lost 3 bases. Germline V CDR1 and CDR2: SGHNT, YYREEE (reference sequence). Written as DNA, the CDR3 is TGTGCCAGCAGCTTTTCCCAGGGGGCCGTCTACTACGAGCAGTACTTC. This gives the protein CASSFSQGAVYYEQYF.

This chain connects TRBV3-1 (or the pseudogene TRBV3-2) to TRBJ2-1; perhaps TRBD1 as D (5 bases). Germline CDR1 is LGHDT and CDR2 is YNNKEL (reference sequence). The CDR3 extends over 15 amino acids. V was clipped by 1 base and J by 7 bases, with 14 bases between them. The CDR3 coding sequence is TGTGCCAGCAGCCAAGTGTCTAGGGGCTTAAATGAGCAGTTCTTC. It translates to CASSQVSRGLNEQFF.

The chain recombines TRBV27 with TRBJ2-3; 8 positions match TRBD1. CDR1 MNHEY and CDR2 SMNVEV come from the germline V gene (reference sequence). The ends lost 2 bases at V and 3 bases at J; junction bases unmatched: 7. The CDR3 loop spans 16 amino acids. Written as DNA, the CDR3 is TGTGCCAGCAGTTTAACAGGGGGAGGAGGGACAGATACGCAGTATTTT. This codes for CASSLTGGGGTDTQYF.

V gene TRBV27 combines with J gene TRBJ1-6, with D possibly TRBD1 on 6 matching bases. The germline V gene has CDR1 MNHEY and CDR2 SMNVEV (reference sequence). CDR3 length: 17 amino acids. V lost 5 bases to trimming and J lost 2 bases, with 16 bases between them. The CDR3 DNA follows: TGTGCCAGCAGTCAAAATAGGGCAGGGGCCTATAATTCACCCCTCCACTTT. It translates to CASSQNRAGAYNSPLHF.

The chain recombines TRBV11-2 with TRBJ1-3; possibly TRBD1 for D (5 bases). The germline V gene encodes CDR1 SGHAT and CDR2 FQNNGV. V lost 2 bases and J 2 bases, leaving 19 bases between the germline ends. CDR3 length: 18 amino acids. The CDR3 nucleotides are TGTGCCAGCAGCTTAATTCCAGGACAAATTCTTCCTGGAAACACCATATATTTT. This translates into CASSLIPGQILPGNTIYF.

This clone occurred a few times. DNA for the CDR3: TGCGCCAGCAGCCAAGATTCGAGGGGGCGCCAGCATTTT. Protein: CASSQDSRGRQHF. This rearrangement joins TRBV4-1 to TRBJ1-5; the match to TRBD1 covers 7 bases. Germline V CDR1 and CDR2: MGHRA, YSYEKL. V was clipped by 0 bases and J by 12 bases; unmatched bases: 5. The CDR3 is 13 residues long.

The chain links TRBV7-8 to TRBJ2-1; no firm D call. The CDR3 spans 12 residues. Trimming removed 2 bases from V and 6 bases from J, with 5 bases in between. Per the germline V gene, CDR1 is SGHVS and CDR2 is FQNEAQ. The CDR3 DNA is TGTGCCAGCAGCTTACCAGGCAATGAGCAGTTCTTC. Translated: CASSLPGNEQFF.

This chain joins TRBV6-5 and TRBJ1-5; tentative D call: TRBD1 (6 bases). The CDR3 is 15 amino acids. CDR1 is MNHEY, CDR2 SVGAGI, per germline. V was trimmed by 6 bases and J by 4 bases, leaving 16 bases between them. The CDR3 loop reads CASSPTGTTNQPQHF. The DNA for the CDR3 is TGTGCCAGCAGCCCGACCGGGACAACGAATCAGCCCCAGCATTTT.

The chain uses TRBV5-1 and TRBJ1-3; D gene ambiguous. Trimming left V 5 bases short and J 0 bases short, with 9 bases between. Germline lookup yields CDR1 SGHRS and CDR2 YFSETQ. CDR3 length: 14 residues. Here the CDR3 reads CASRFSVSGNTIYF. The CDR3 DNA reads TGCGCCAGCAGATTTAGTGTCTCTGGAAACACCATATATTTT. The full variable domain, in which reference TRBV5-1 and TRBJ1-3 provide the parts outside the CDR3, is KAGVTQTPRYLIKTRGQQVTLSCSPISGHRSVSWYQQTPGQGLQFLFEYFSETQRNKGNFPGRFSGRQFSNSRSEMNVSTLELGDSALYLCASRFSVSGNTIYFGEGSWLTVV.